This paragraph reports one TCR beta chain. As yet, its antigen is unknown. This sample stems from a study of shared clonotypes between healthy human individuals. Study summary: CD4 naive and CD4 memory each took three plates per donor, while CD8 naive took two and CD8 memory one. Overall study findings and caveats: Sharing across four donors was highest in naive CD4 (roughly 5%) and lowest in memory CD8 (around 0.4%). Sampling included only blood; tissue repertoires likely differ.

Profiling relied on immunoSEQ multiplex PCR, and the TCRdb table lists in-frame clones only, not all of them. Among 2 million to 2.5 million clones, 90% to 96% were seen once, and the ten largest hold over 0.1%. V shed 3 bases, J shed 5 bases, and the junction held 24 bases outside the gene matches. Germline CDR1 LNHDA, CDR2 SQIVND (reference sequence). This CDR3 is 21 amino acids long. The TCR comes from a man between 18 and 29 years old in good health. The rearrangement joins TRBV19 to TRBJ2-2; 7 bases fit TRBD2. The sequenced sample was naive CD4+ T cells sorted from blood. Described subset: CD45RA+ positively selected. The CDR3 coding sequence is TGTGCCAGTAGTATCCATACAATTCTCTTTAGACTAGCCGTTCCGACCGGGGAGCTGTTTTTT. The encoded protein is CASSIHTILFRLAVPTGELFF. Full variable domain (outside the CDR3, taken from reference TRBV19 and TRBJ2-2): DGGITQSPKYLFRKEGQNVTLSCEQNLNHDAMYWYRQDPGQGLRLIYYSQIVNDFQKGDIAEGYSVSREKKESFPLTVTSAQKNPTAFYLCASSIHTILFRLAVPTGELFFGEGSRLTVL.